These 6 T cell receptor beta chains came from one sample sequenced in a study of OX40 agonist ivuxolimab in advanced cancers. Libraries were prepared by immunoSEQ multiplex PCR; TCRdb keeps only in-frame clonotypes and omits some of them. The table has just under 85,000 clones, about 80% seen once. The material sequenced was CD4+ or CD8+ T cells sorted from blood, taken in a trial of the OX40 agonist ivuxolimab. The receptors come from an adult with an advanced solid tumor such as melanoma, head and neck, liver or kidney cancer.

The V and J genes are TRBV9 and TRBJ2-7; D gene ambiguous. CDR1 SGDLS and CDR2 YYNGEE come from the germline V gene. CDR3 length: 14 residues. Trimming took 0 bases from V and 1 from J, leaving 8 bases between them. Here the CDR3 reads CASSVDSFSYEQYF. Here the CDR3 DNA reads TGTGCCAGCAGCGTAGACAGCTTTTCCTACGAGCAGTACTTC.

In this sample, this clone turned up once. The chain carries TRBV7-3 and TRBJ2-5, with 9 bases matching TRBD1. Germline-derived CDR1 and CDR2 are SGHTA and FQGTGA. The CDR3 loop spans 13 amino acids. The J segment lost 4 bases and the V segment lost 4 bases, leaving 1 base of the junction unmatched. The DNA for the CDR3 is TGTGCCAGCAGCTCGGGACAGGGAGAGACCCAGTACTTC. Protein: CASSSGQGETQYF. Using reference TRBV7-3 and TRBJ2-5 for the parts outside the CDR3, the full variable domain is GAGVSQTPSNKVTEKGKYVELRCDPISGHTALYWYRQSLGQGPEFLIYFQGTGAADDSGLPNDRFFAVRPEGSVSTLKIQRTERGDSAVYLCASSSGQGETQYFGPGTRLLVL.

V and J are TRBV5-8 and TRBJ2-5; D remains ambiguous. The V end lost 3 bases, the J end lost 0 bases, and 3 bases lay between the germline ends. Looked up from germline, CDR1 is SGHTS and CDR2 is YDEGEE. This CDR3 is built from 12 residues. The CDR3 loop reads CASSYYQETQYF. Here the CDR3 DNA reads TGTGCCAGCAGCTACTACCAAGAGACCCAGTACTTC.

V is TRBV18 and J is TRBJ1-5; 7 bases agree with TRBD1. The CDR3 sequence is 14 residues long. J was trimmed by 2 bases and V by 5 bases; bases with no gene match: 3. CDR1 is KGHSH and CDR2 is LQKENI in the germline V gene. The CDR3 protein is CASSLDRGNQPQHF. The CDR3 nucleotides read TGTGCCAGCTCATTAGACAGGGGCAATCAGCCCCAGCATTTT.

Details on this clone: A junction end diverges from the germline sequence, so it may reflect a read error. V gene TRBV18 combines with J gene TRBJ1-3; tentative D call: TRBD1 (6 bases). Germline values: CDR1 KGHSH, CDR2 LQKENI. The CDR3 length is 15 residues. The CDR3 reads CASSAPNRARNTIYF. CDR3 nucleotide sequence: TGTGCCAGCTCAGCACCGAACAGGGCTAGAAACACCATATATTTT.

This chain uses TRBV27 with TRBJ2-7; TRBD1 matches at 7 bases. CDR1 is MNHEY and CDR2 is SMNVEV in the germline V gene (reference sequence). This CDR3 has 15 amino acids. Germline trimming cut 3 bases from V and 3 bases from J; bases unmatched to any gene: 8. The CDR3 here is CASSLSSRQGYEQYF. The CDR3, as DNA: TGTGCCAGCAGTTTGTCCTCCCGACAGGGCTACGAGCAGTACTTC.